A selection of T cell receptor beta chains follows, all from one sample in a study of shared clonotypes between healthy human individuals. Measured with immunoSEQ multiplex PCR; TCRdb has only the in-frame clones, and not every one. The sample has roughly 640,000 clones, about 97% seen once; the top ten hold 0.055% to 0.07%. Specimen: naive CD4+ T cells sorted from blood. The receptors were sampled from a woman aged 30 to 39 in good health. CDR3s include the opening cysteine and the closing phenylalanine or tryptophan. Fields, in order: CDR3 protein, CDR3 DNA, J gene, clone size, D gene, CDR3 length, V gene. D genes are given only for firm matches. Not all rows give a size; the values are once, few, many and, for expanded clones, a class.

CDR3aa: CASSSGTSGRRGELFF
CDR3nt: TGTGCCAGCAGCTCCGGGACTAGCGGGAGGAGGGGGGAGCTGTTTTTT
j_gene: TRBJ2-2
abundance: .
d_gene: TRBD2
len: 16
v_gene: TRBV11-3

CDR3aa: CASRTDSPYEQYF
CDR3nt: TGTGCCAGCAGGACAGACAGTCCCTACGAGCAGTACTTC
j_gene: TRBJ2-7
abundance: .
d_gene: .
len: 13
v_gene: TRBV6-6

CDR3aa: CASTLGLAGGSSYNEQFF
CDR3nt: TGTGCCAGTACGCTTGGACTAGCGGGAGGGAGCTCCTACAATGAGCAGTTCTTC
j_gene: TRBJ2-1
abundance: .
d_gene: TRBD2
len: 18
v_gene: TRBV19

CDR3aa: CASSEFGLSGANVLTF
CDR3nt: TGTGCCAGCAGTGAATTCGGACTGTCTGGGGCCAACGTCCTGACTTTC
j_gene: TRBJ2-6
abundance: .
d_gene: .
len: 16
v_gene: TRBV6-1

CDR3aa: CASSPRDRGTDTQYF
CDR3nt: TGTGCCAGCTCACCACGGGACAGGGGCACAGATACGCAGTATTTT
j_gene: TRBJ2-3
abundance: .
d_gene: TRBD1
len: 15
v_gene: TRBV18

CDR3aa: CASISLAGELFYEQYF
CDR3nt: TGTGCCAGCATTTCGCTAGCGGGAGAATTATTCTACGAGCAGTACTTC
j_gene: TRBJ2-7
abundance: .
d_gene: TRBD2
len: 16
v_gene: TRBV9

CDR3aa: CASSSPSGRRGNEQFF
CDR3nt: TGTGCCAGTAGTAGTCCTAGCGGGAGAAGAGGCAATGAGCAGTTCTTC
j_gene: TRBJ2-1
abundance: .
d_gene: TRBD2
len: 16
v_gene: TRBV19

CDR3aa: CASSLALQRVDTQYF
CDR3nt: TGCGCCAGCAGCTTGGCCCTCCAAAGAGTTGATACGCAGTATTTT
j_gene: TRBJ2-3
abundance: .
d_gene: .
len: 15
v_gene: TRBV5-1

CDR3aa: CASSGGLAWNEQFF
CDR3nt: TGTGCCAGCAGCGGGGGACTAGCGTGGAATGAGCAGTTCTTC
j_gene: TRBJ2-1
abundance: .
d_gene: TRBD2
len: 14
v_gene: TRBV5-6

CDR3aa: CASRTGGPYNSPLHF
CDR3nt: TGTGCCAGCCGGACAGGGGGACCCTATAATTCACCCCTCCACTTT
j_gene: TRBJ1-6
abundance: once
d_gene: TRBD1
len: 15
v_gene: TRBV2

CDR3aa: CSAVTGKGPAEAFF
CDR3nt: TGCAGCGCTGTTACAGGGAAGGGCCCAGCTGAAGCTTTCTTT
j_gene: TRBJ1-1
abundance: .
d_gene: .
len: 14
v_gene: TRBV29-1

CDR3aa: CAISEVTSGSHEQFF
CDR3nt: TGTGCCATCAGTGAGGTCACTAGCGGGAGCCATGAGCAGTTCTTC
j_gene: TRBJ2-1
abundance: .
d_gene: TRBD2
len: 15
v_gene: TRBV10-3

CDR3aa: CASSRRSKGADTQYF
CDR3nt: TGTGCCAGCTCACGACGTTCCAAGGGGGCAGATACGCAGTATTTT
j_gene: TRBJ2-3
abundance: .
d_gene: .
len: 15
v_gene: TRBV18

CDR3aa: CAWSVGASFSTDTQYF
CDR3nt: TGTGCCTGGAGTGTAGGGGCTAGCTTTAGCACAGATACGCAGTATTTT
j_gene: TRBJ2-3
abundance: .
d_gene: .
len: 16
v_gene: TRBV30

CDR3aa: CSARGRGDEKLFF
CDR3nt: TGCAGCGCCCGAGGGAGGGGGGATGAAAAACTGTTTTTT
j_gene: TRBJ1-4
abundance: .
d_gene: .
len: 13
v_gene: TRBV29-1

CDR3aa: CASSRQGGTEAFF
CDR3nt: TGTGCCAGCAGCCGACAGGGCGGCACTGAAGCTTTCTTT
j_gene: TRBJ1-1
abundance: .
d_gene: TRBD1
len: 13
v_gene: TRBV28

CDR3aa: CASRRGGNYEQYF
CDR3nt: TGTGCCAGCAGGCGGGGCGGGAACTACGAGCAGTACTTC
j_gene: TRBJ2-7
abundance: .
d_gene: .
len: 13
v_gene: TRBV2

CDR3aa: CASRISGSKYEQYF
CDR3nt: TGTGCCAGCAGGATTAGCGGGAGTAAGTACGAGCAGTACTTC
j_gene: TRBJ2-7
abundance: .
d_gene: TRBD2
len: 14
v_gene: TRBV28

CDR3aa: CASSPGRGARDIQYF
CDR3nt: TGTGCCAGCTCACCGGGCCGGGGGGCGCGAGACATTCAGTACTTC
j_gene: TRBJ2-4
abundance: .
d_gene: .
len: 15
v_gene: TRBV18

CDR3aa: CASSPEFGNSPLHF
CDR3nt: TGTGCCAGCTCACCGGAGTTTGGTAATTCACCCCTCCACTTT
j_gene: TRBJ1-6
abundance: .
d_gene: .
len: 14
v_gene: TRBV18

CDR3aa: CASGGATSSPPLWTGELFF
CDR3nt: TGTGCCAGCGGAGGGGCGACTAGTTCCCCTCCGTTGTGGACCGGGGAGCTGTTTTTT
j_gene: TRBJ2-2
abundance: .
d_gene: .
len: 19
v_gene: TRBV27

CDR3aa: CASSLSIQMNTEAFF
CDR3nt: TGTGCCAGCAGTTTATCGATACAGATGAACACTGAAGCTTTCTTT
j_gene: TRBJ1-1
abundance: .
d_gene: .
len: 15
v_gene: TRBV27

CDR3aa: CASRAGGANDEQYF
CDR3nt: TGTGCCAGCAGGGCAGGGGGCGCAAACGACGAGCAGTACTTC
j_gene: TRBJ2-7
abundance: .
d_gene: TRBD1
len: 14
v_gene: TRBV28

CDR3aa: CATGLGMADTQYF
CDR3nt: TGTGCCACGGGGCTGGGTATGGCAGATACGCAGTATTTT
j_gene: TRBJ2-3
abundance: .
d_gene: .
len: 13
v_gene: TRBV15

CDR3aa: CASSLEGFGETQYF
CDR3nt: TGTGCCAGCAGTTTAGAGGGGTTTGGAGAGACCCAGTACTTC
j_gene: TRBJ2-5
abundance: once
d_gene: .
len: 14
v_gene: TRBV27

CDR3aa: CASSFRLAADTQYF
CDR3nt: TGTGCCAGCAGTTTTCGCTTGGCCGCAGATACGCAGTATTTT
j_gene: TRBJ2-3
abundance: .
d_gene: .
len: 14
v_gene: TRBV27

CDR3aa: CASRGELGEQYF
CDR3nt: TGTGCCAGCAGGGGGGAATTGGGCGAGCAGTACTTC
j_gene: TRBJ2-7
abundance: .
d_gene: .
len: 12
v_gene: TRBV28

CDR3aa: CASSLGEGNYGYTF
CDR3nt: TGTGCCAGCAGCTTGGGGGAGGGGAACTATGGCTACACCTTC
j_gene: TRBJ1-2
abundance: .
d_gene: .
len: 14
v_gene: TRBV5-4

CDR3aa: CASSGQGRAQPQHF
CDR3nt: TGTGCCAGCAGCGGACAGGGAAGGGCTCAGCCCCAGCATTTT
j_gene: TRBJ1-5
abundance: .
d_gene: TRBD1
len: 14
v_gene: TRBV2

CDR3aa: CASSPGQGPYTEAFF
CDR3nt: TGTGCCAGCAGCCCCGGACAGGGGCCCTACACTGAAGCTTTCTTT
j_gene: TRBJ1-1
abundance: .
d_gene: TRBD1
len: 15
v_gene: TRBV7-9

CDR3aa: CASSLANPSGRKGNEQFF
CDR3nt: TGTGCCAGCAGCTTAGCAAATCCTAGCGGGAGAAAGGGCAATGAGCAGTTCTTC
j_gene: TRBJ2-1
abundance: once
d_gene: TRBD2
len: 18
v_gene: TRBV11-2

CDR3aa: CATSRATTTGQRGYGYTF
CDR3nt: TGTGCCACCAGCAGAGCCACTACCACCGGACAGAGAGGCTATGGCTACACCTTC
j_gene: TRBJ1-2
abundance: .
d_gene: .
len: 18
v_gene: TRBV15

CDR3aa: CASSLVQGGYNEQFF
CDR3nt: TGTGCCAGCAGTTTAGTTCAGGGGGGATACAATGAGCAGTTCTTC
j_gene: TRBJ2-1
abundance: .
d_gene: .
len: 15
v_gene: TRBV28

CDR3aa: CASSLSAGAGSYEQYF
CDR3nt: TGTGCCAGCAGCTTATCGGCGGGAGCGGGCTCCTACGAGCAGTACTTC
j_gene: TRBJ2-7
abundance: .
d_gene: TRBD2
len: 16
v_gene: TRBV7-2

CDR3aa: CASSLRESGEQYF
CDR3nt: TGTGCCAGCAGTTTAAGAGAATCGGGCGAGCAGTACTTC
j_gene: TRBJ2-7
abundance: .
d_gene: .
len: 13
v_gene: TRBV28

CDR3aa: CASTWDLRAGNTIYF
CDR3nt: TGCGCCAGCACCTGGGACTTGAGGGCTGGAAACACCATATATTTT
j_gene: TRBJ1-3
abundance: .
d_gene: .
len: 15
v_gene: TRBV4-1

CDR3aa: CASNRPGRGSYEQYF
CDR3nt: TGTGCCAGTAACCGTCCGGGGAGAGGCTCCTACGAGCAGTACTTC
j_gene: TRBJ2-7
abundance: .
d_gene: .
len: 15
v_gene: TRBV5-6

CDR3aa: CASSLLGQTIGEQYF
CDR3nt: TGTGCCAGCAGTTTATTGGGACAGACCATTGGCGAGCAGTACTTC
j_gene: TRBJ2-7
abundance: .
d_gene: TRBD1
len: 15
v_gene: TRBV28

CDR3aa: CASSYLKSSYNEQFF
CDR3nt: TGTGCCAGCAGTTACTTAAAGAGCTCCTACAATGAGCAGTTCTTC
j_gene: TRBJ2-1
abundance: .
d_gene: .
len: 15
v_gene: TRBV6-5

CDR3aa: CASSFLQPGNTGELFF
CDR3nt: TGTGCCAGCAGCTTTCTACAACCTGGGAACACCGGGGAGCTGTTTTTT
j_gene: TRBJ2-2
abundance: .
d_gene: .
len: 16
v_gene: TRBV7-2

CDR3aa: CASSLEMLAGDPYEQYF
CDR3nt: TGTGCCAGCAGCTTGGAGATGTTGGCCGGGGACCCCTACGAGCAGTACTTC
j_gene: TRBJ2-7
abundance: .
d_gene: .
len: 17
v_gene: TRBV7-2

CDR3aa: CASSPHSSGSINEQYF
CDR3nt: TGTGCCAGCAGCCCCCACTCTAGCGGGAGTATTAACGAGCAGTACTTC
j_gene: TRBJ2-7
abundance: .
d_gene: TRBD2
len: 16
v_gene: TRBV5-4

CDR3aa: CASSSTGLSSYEQYF
CDR3nt: TGTGCCAGCAGCTCCACAGGGCTAAGCTCCTACGAGCAGTACTTC
j_gene: TRBJ2-7
abundance: .
d_gene: .
len: 15
v_gene: TRBV28

CDR3aa: CASSLATFTYEQYF
CDR3nt: TGTGCCAGTAGTCTAGCGACATTCACCTACGAGCAGTACTTC
j_gene: TRBJ2-7
abundance: .
d_gene: .
len: 14
v_gene: TRBV19

CDR3aa: CSVGGGSYEQYF
CDR3nt: TGCAGCGTTGGAGGCGGATCCTACGAGCAGTACTTC
j_gene: TRBJ2-7
abundance: .
d_gene: .
len: 12
v_gene: TRBV29-1

CDR3aa: CASRVTGYSNQPQHF
CDR3nt: TGTGCCAGTCGGGTGACAGGGTATAGCAATCAGCCCCAGCATTTT
j_gene: TRBJ1-5
abundance: .
d_gene: TRBD1
len: 15
v_gene: TRBV19

CDR3aa: CASKTGVVENSPLHF
CDR3nt: TGTGCCAGCAAGACTGGGGTAGTGGAGAATTCACCCCTCCACTTT
j_gene: TRBJ1-6
abundance: .
d_gene: .
len: 15
v_gene: TRBV27

CDR3aa: CASGEIQGSNEQFF
CDR3nt: TGCGCCAGCGGGGAAATTCAGGGGAGTAATGAGCAGTTCTTC
j_gene: TRBJ2-1
abundance: .
d_gene: .
len: 14
v_gene: TRBV5-1

CDR3aa: CASSLVTGNMGEKLFF
CDR3nt: TGTGCCAGCAGCTTGGTTACAGGGAATATGGGTGAAAAACTGTTTTTT
j_gene: TRBJ1-4
abundance: .
d_gene: .
len: 16
v_gene: TRBV5-8

CDR3aa: CAWSAGTYNEQFF
CDR3nt: TGTGCCTGGAGTGCCGGGACATACAATGAGCAGTTCTTC
j_gene: TRBJ2-1
abundance: .
d_gene: .
len: 13
v_gene: TRBV30

CDR3aa: CASSYQVGQPQHF
CDR3nt: TGTGCCAGCAGTTACCAAGTGGGTCAGCCCCAGCATTTT
j_gene: TRBJ1-5
abundance: .
d_gene: .
len: 13
v_gene: TRBV6-5

CDR3aa: CASSPGTGRNEGAFF
CDR3nt: TGTGCCAGCAGTCCGGGGACAGGGAGGAATGAAGGAGCTTTCTTT
j_gene: TRBJ1-1
abundance: .
d_gene: TRBD1
len: 15
v_gene: TRBV6-4

CDR3aa: CAIRGLADEQFF
CDR3nt: TGTGCCATCAGGGGACTAGCGGATGAGCAGTTCTTC
j_gene: TRBJ2-1
abundance: .
d_gene: TRBD2
len: 12
v_gene: TRBV10-3

CDR3aa: CASSLRGLDTGELFF
CDR3nt: TGCGCCAGCAGCTTGAGAGGGTTGGACACCGGGGAGCTGTTTTTT
j_gene: TRBJ2-2
abundance: .
d_gene: .
len: 15
v_gene: TRBV5-1

CDR3aa: CASSTGAGQPQHF
CDR3nt: TGTGCCAGCAGTACAGGGGCCGGACAGCCCCAGCATTTT
j_gene: TRBJ1-5
abundance: .
d_gene: TRBD1
len: 13
v_gene: TRBV28

CDR3aa: CASSFENTEAFF
CDR3nt: TGTGCCAGCAGCTTCGAGAACACTGAAGCTTTCTTT
j_gene: TRBJ1-1
abundance: .
d_gene: .
len: 12
v_gene: TRBV7-9